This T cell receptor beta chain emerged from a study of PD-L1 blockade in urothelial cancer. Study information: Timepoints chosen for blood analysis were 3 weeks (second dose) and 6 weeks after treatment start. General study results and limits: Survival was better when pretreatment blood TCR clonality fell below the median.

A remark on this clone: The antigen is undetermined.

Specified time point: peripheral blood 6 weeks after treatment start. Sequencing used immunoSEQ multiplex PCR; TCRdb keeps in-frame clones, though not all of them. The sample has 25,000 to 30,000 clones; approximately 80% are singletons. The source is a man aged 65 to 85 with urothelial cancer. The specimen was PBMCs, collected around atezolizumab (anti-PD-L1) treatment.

The CDR3 region is CASSPGQGGYTF. The CDR3, as DNA: TGTGCCAGCAGCCCCGGACAGGGAGGCTACACCTTC. V usage is TRBV7-2 and J usage is TRBJ1-2; 8 bases align to TRBD1. CDR1 and CDR2 (germline): SGHTA, FQGNSA. The CDR3 runs to 12 residues. Trimming at V came to 5 bases and at J to 8 bases, leaving 4 bases not matched to a gene.